This T cell receptor (beta chain) emerged from a study of blood T cell repertoires in COVID-19. Across the whole study: Samples representing acute and convalescent COVID-19 were sourced from the United States, Italy and Spain. T cells, B-cell-depleted T cells, or PBMCs provided the cDNA or gDNA that served as material.

This clone was detected only a few times. In the original analysis: Amplification from reference gene primers served as the basis for estimated nucleated cell counts. Generated by immunoSEQ multiplex PCR, the TCRdb table keeps only in-frame clones and is missing some. The V and J calls and the clone size are those of that table, but D and trimming were determined from the DNA. The repertoire holds 120,000 to 150,000 clones, almost 90% seen once, with more than 1.5% in the top ten. The sequencing input was peripheral blood. The sequence derives from a woman between 55 and 75 years old with acute or convalescent COVID-19.

The CDR3 spells CASSSGTGGRQPQHF. CDR3 coding DNA: TGTGCCAGCTCATCCGGGACAGGGGGACGTCAGCCCCAGCATTTT. This sequence joins TRBV18 and TRBJ1-5, with TRBD1 identical over 11 bases. The V segment lost 5 bases and the J segment 6 bases; nucleotides outside the gene matches: 6. The CDR3 runs 15 residues. The germline gives CDR1 KGHSH, CDR2 LQKENI.